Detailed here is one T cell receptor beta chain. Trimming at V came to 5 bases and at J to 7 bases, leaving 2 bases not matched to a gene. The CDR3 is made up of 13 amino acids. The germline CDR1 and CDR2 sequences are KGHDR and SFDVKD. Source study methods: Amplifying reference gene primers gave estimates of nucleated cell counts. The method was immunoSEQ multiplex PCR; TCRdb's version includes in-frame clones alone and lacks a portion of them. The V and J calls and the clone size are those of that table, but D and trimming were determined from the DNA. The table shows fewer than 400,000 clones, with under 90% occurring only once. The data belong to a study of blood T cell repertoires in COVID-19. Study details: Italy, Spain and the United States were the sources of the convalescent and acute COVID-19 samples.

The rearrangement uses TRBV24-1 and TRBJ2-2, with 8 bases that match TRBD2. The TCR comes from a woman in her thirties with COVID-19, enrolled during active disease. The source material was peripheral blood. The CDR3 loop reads CATSGGGRGELFF. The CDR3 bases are TGTGCCACCAGTGGCGGGGGGCGCGGGGAGCTGTTTTTT.